The rows below give T cell receptor beta chains drawn from one sample of a study of cytomegalovirus exposure and HLA in healthy donors. The assay was immunoSEQ multiplex PCR, and TCRdb's table has in-frame clones only and misses some. The sample yields fewer than 60,000 clones, 55% to 65% seen once. The material sequenced was PBMCs. Receptor source: a human donor in good health. Each CDR3 is given with its conserved first and last residue. The order of the fields is V gene, clone size, J gene, CDR3 protein. Size values are once, few and many counts, or a class for expanded clones, and some rows have none.

TRBV2	.	TRBJ1-5	CASTRDALSNQPQHF
TRBV7-6	.	TRBJ1-1	CASSPTSGGFSLAFF
TRBV6-6	few	TRBJ1-1	CASSFQGNTEAFF
TRBV7-3	few	TRBJ1-1	CASSPNQGGTEAFF
TRBV5-6	.	TRBJ1-2	CASSSTGNYGYTF
TRBV15	.	TRBJ2-1	CATSRDDSLSYNEQFF
TRBV4-1	.	TRBJ1-5	CASSQEDRGNQPQHF
TRBV27	few	TRBJ2-7	CASSSQGYEQYF
TRBV6-1	.	TRBJ1-4	CASRQGDVGEKLFF
TRBV30	.	TRBJ2-7	CAWSVLHVEQYF
TRBV9	.	TRBJ2-3	CASSVGSGARTDTQYF
TRBV6-4	.	TRBJ2-2	CASSRTSGGQLFF
TRBV7-3	.	TRBJ2-3	CASSSWGADTQYF
TRBV4-3	.	TRBJ2-1	CASSRPGGEEQFF
TRBV27	.	TRBJ2-2	CASSLSGLFFPGELFF
TRBV4-2	once	TRBJ1-2	CASSQDSRVNNYGYTF
TRBV11-2	once	TRBJ1-1	CASSLETSGKAFF
TRBV7-9	.	TRBJ1-1	CASSPRQGATEAFF
TRBV2	.	TRBJ1-6	CASSLGQNRNSPLHF
TRBV5-8	.	TRBJ1-1	CASNFISGGSEAFF
TRBV5-1	.	TRBJ2-7	CASSEDWAPYEQYF
TRBV10-3	.	TRBJ2-1	CAISGGPLGNEQFF
TRBV5-1	.	TRBJ1-1	CASSLYVEMNTEAFF
TRBV2	.	TRBJ1-1	CASSAAGGDTEAFF
TRBV5-6	.	TRBJ2-3	CASSLSQSGSTQYF
TRBV5-1	.	TRBJ2-7	CASSRWGGSSYEQYF
TRBV15	once	TRBJ1-2	CAATGTSSRGYTF
TRBV9	.	TRBJ2-3	CASSVASSSGGAADTQYF
TRBV6-5	.	TRBJ2-7	CASTQGSGGTYEQYF
TRBV5-1	.	TRBJ2-7	CASSPGLLGPYEQYF
TRBV6-5	.	TRBJ2-7	CASREPDRGYEQYF
TRBV29-1	.	TRBJ2-5	CSVERGTQYF
TRBV5-1	.	TRBJ2-1	CASGTISYNEQFF
TRBV7-2	few	TRBJ2-7	CASSLRQGGTYEQYF
TRBV9	.	TRBJ2-5	CASSVGVEQGGGAETQYF
TRBV27	.	TRBJ2-3	CASSFGRVLTDTQYF
TRBV5-1	.	TRBJ2-7	CASSYLAGTGGEQYF
TRBV13	.	TRBJ1-1	CASSPNSIGNTEAFF
TRBV15	few	TRBJ1-2	CATSKLGTDGYTF
TRBV4-3	.	TRBJ1-4	CASSQAEGARTNEKLFF
TRBV5-1	.	TRBJ2-7	CASSSRQGSTYEQYF
TRBV9	.	TRBJ2-1	CASSVDTGTSHNEQFF
TRBV7-3	.	TRBJ2-3	CASSATPLGTSTDTQYF
TRBV7-3	.	TRBJ2-1	CASSLRLAGYNEQFF
TRBV6-5	.	TRBJ2-7	CASSYSQGAASEQYF
TRBV7-2	.	TRBJ1-2	CASSPQGQIYGYTF
TRBV5-1	.	TRBJ2-4	CASSLYLGRENIQYF
TRBV7-2	.	TRBJ1-2	CASSPRGGAANYGYTF
TRBV7-2	.	TRBJ1-1	CASSSRTGSEAFF